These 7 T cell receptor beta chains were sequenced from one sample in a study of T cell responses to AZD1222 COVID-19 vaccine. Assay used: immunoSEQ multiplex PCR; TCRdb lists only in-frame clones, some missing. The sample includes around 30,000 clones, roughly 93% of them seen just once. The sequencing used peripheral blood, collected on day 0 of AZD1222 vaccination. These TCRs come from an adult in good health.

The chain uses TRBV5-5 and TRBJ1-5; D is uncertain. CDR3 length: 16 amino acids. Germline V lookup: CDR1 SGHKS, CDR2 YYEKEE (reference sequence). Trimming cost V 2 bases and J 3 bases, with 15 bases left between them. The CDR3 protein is CASSFNQPSFNQPQHF. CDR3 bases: TGTGCCAGCAGCTTCAACCAGCCCTCGTTCAATCAGCCCCAGCATTTT.

This chain's CDR3 is CASRFDNTEAFF. The CDR3 nucleotides are TGTGCCAGCAGATTCGACAACACTGAAGCTTTCTTT. V and J are TRBV7-9 and TRBJ1-1, with D uncertain. The germline CDR1 and CDR2 sequences are SEHNR and FQNEAQ (reference sequence). This CDR3 comprises 12 residues. V was clipped by 6 bases and J by 2 bases, with 7 bases between them.

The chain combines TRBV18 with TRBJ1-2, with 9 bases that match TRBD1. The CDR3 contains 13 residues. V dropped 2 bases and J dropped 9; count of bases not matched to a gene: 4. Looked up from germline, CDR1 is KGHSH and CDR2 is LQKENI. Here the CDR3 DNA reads TGTGCCAGCTCACCAGGACAGGGGTATAGCTACACCTTC. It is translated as CASSPGQGYSYTF.

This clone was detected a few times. CDR3 residues: CASSLKTGNSGANVLTF. CDR3 nucleotide sequence: TGTGCCAGCAGCTTGAAGACGGGAAACTCTGGGGCCAACGTCCTGACTTTC. This chain connects TRBV5-4 to TRBJ2-6; the D gene is possibly TRBD2 (5 bases). Germline V gives CDR1 SGHNT, CDR2 YYREEE (reference sequence). The germline V and J ends were trimmed by 1 base and 0 bases, with 11 bases remaining between them. This CDR3 has 17 amino acids.

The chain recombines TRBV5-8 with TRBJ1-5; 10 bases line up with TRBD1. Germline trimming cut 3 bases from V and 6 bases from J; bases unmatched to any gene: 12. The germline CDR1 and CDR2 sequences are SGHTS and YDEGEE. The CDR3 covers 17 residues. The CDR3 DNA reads TGTGCCAGCAGCTCTGGCGGGGGACAGGGGAACGGTCAGCCCCAGCATTTT. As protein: CASSSGGGQGNGQPQHF. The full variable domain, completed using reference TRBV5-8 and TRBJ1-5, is EAGVTQSPTHLIKTRGQQATLRCSPISGHTSVYWYQQALGLGLQFLLWYDEGEERNRGNFPPRFSGRQFPNYSSELNVNALELEDSALYLCASSSGGGQGNGQPQHFGDGTRLSIL.

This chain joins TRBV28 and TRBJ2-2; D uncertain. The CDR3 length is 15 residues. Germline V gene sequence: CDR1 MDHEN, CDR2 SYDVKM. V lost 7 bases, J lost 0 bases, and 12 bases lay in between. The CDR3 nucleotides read TGTGCCAGCATCGATAGTACGGCGAACACCGGGGAGCTGTTTTTT. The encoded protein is CASIDSTANTGELFF.

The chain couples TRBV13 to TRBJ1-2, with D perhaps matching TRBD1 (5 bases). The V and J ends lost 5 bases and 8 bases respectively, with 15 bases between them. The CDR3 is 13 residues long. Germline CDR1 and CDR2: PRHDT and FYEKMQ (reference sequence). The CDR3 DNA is TGTGCCAGCAGCACTACAGGATATGGCGGCTACACCTTC. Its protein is CASSTTGYGGYTF.